These T cell receptor beta chains were read from a single sample in a study of T cells in Graves' hyperthyroidism and ophthalmopathy. One entry per CDR3 protein results from TCRdb running MiXCR on the multiplex PCR reads. The sample contains almost 500,000 distinct CDR3 sequences, less than 25% of which appear only once. Sequencing was carried out using blood. The receptors stem from a woman between 65 and 79 years old with Graves' ophthalmopathy. CDR3s include the opening cysteine and the closing phenylalanine or tryptophan. The order of the fields is J gene, V gene, clone size, D gene, CDR3 DNA, CDR3 protein. The D gene is left open where the match is weak. Expanded clones are given a class, and other clones once, few, many or no size at all.

J: TRBJ1-1; V: TRBV7-2; size: few; D: NA; DNA: TGTGCCAGCCGACTTCAGGGATCCCCTTGGGCTTTCTTT; CDR3: CASRLQGSPWAFF
J: TRBJ2-1; V: TRBV20-1; size: few; D: TRBD2; DNA: TGCAGTGCTAGCCCCTTTAGGCCAGGACTAGCGGGAGGCCCCTCCTACAATGAGCAGTTCTTC; CDR3: CSASPFRPGLAGGPSYNEQFF
J: TRBJ2-3; V: TRBV5-5; size: NA; D: TRBD2; DNA: TGTGCCAGCAACATGGGGCGGGGGAGCGGTACGCAGTATTTT; CDR3: CASNMGRGSGTQYF
J: TRBJ2-7; V: TRBV10-2; size: once; D: TRBD2; DNA: TGCGCCAGCAGTGCGGCGACTAGCGGGAGGGCCGGATCCTACGAGCAGTACTTC; CDR3: CASSAATSGRAGSYEQYF
J: TRBJ2-1; V: TRBV19; size: few; D: TRBD2; DNA: TGTGCCAGTAGAACTAGCGGGAGGGCCATATCGAGTGAGCAGTTCTTC; CDR3: CASRTSGRAISSEQFF
J: TRBJ1-1; V: TRBV12-3/TRBV12-4; size: NA; D: NA; DNA: TGTGCCAGCACCCCCGGTTTAGCGGGACATTTGAACACTGAAGCTTTCTTT; CDR3: CASTPGLAGHLNTEAFF
J: TRBJ2-7; V: TRBV2; size: many; D: TRBD2; DNA: TGTGCCAGCTGGGGGACTAGAAGGGAGCAGTACTTC; CDR3: CASWGTRREQYF
J: TRBJ2-1; V: TRBV7-2; size: NA; D: NA; DNA: TGTGCCAGCAGCTTAGGTGGGAGCCGTAGAAGTGAGCAGCTCTTC; CDR3: CASSLGGSRRSEQLF
J: TRBJ1-1; V: TRBV12-3/TRBV12-4; size: many; D: TRBD1; DNA: TGTGCCAGCACTCGACAGGGGAAGAACACTGAAGCTTTCTTT; CDR3: CASTRQGKNTEAFF
J: TRBJ2-3; V: TRBV2; size: many; D: NA; DNA: TGTGCCAGCATGGAACTGAAGACCTGGGATACGCAGTATTTT; CDR3: CASMELKTWDTQYF
J: TRBJ2-2; V: TRBV4-1; size: NA; D: TRBD1; DNA: TGCGCCAGCAGCCTCGGGATCCCGGGACAGGGGCCCATCGCCGGGGAGCTGTTTTTT; CDR3: CASSLGIPGQGPIAGELFF
J: TRBJ1-4; V: TRBV2; size: many; D: TRBD1; DNA: TGTGCCAGCAGGGACAGGAGGAATGAAAAACTGTTTTTT; CDR3: CASRDRRNEKLFF
J: TRBJ2-7; V: TRBV11-2; size: many; D: NA; DNA: TGTGCCAGCAGCTCCCAGGGGAGTCGGTCCTACGAGCAGTACTTC; CDR3: CASSSQGSRSYEQYF
J: TRBJ2-3; V: TRBV7-9; size: NA; D: NA; DNA: TGTGCCTTCGGGGGACAGCGCACAGATACGCAGTATTTT; CDR3: CAFGGQRTDTQYF
J: TRBJ2-2; V: TRBV5-1; size: NA; D: NA; DNA: TGCGCCAGCAGCTTGGGAGGGTCCCACGGGGAGCTGTTTTTT; CDR3: CASSLGGSHGELFF
J: TRBJ2-1; V: TRBV20-1; size: few; D: TRBD2; DNA: TGCAGTGCTAGACTAGCGGGGGTCTCCTACAATGAGCAGTTCTTC; CDR3: CSARLAGVSYNEQFF
J: TRBJ1-2; V: TRBV29-1; size: many; D: NA; DNA: TGCAGCGTTGGTGTCAGGGAGGACGGCTACACCTTC; CDR3: CSVGVREDGYTF
J: TRBJ2-7; V: TRBV5-1; size: NA; D: NA; DNA: TGCGCCAGCAGCTCGAAGGGGGAAGGCTACGAGCAGTACTTC; CDR3: CASSSKGEGYEQYF
J: TRBJ1-6; V: TRBV14; size: NA; D: NA; DNA: TGTGCCAGCAGCAACGGGGGGGCAGGTAATTCACCCCTCCACTTT; CDR3: CASSNGGAGNSPLHF
J: TRBJ2-4; V: TRBV10-3; size: few; D: TRBD2; DNA: TGTGCCATCAGTGAGTCGCTCTCTAGCGGGCACCTAGCCAAAAACATTCAGTACTTC; CDR3: CAISESLSSGHLAKNIQYF
J: TRBJ2-7; V: TRBV2; size: many; D: NA; DNA: TGTGCCAGCCAGAAGGACATCTTCTACGAGCAGTACTTC; CDR3: CASQKDIFYEQYF
J: TRBJ1-4; V: TRBV14; size: NA; D: TRBD1; DNA: TGTGCCAGCAGCCAAGGAACAGGGGCTTATGAAAAACTGTTTTTT; CDR3: CASSQGTGAYEKLFF
J: TRBJ2-3; V: TRBV4-3; size: few; D: TRBD1; DNA: TGCGCCAGCAGCCAGCGCTCCGGGACAGGGGCGAGCACAGATACGCAGTATTTT; CDR3: CASSQRSGTGASTDTQYF
J: TRBJ1-2; V: TRBV2; size: few; D: NA; DNA: TGTGCCAGCAGGGAAGACACCCGGGGCTACACCTTC; CDR3: CASREDTRGYTF
J: TRBJ2-3; V: TRBV30; size: many; D: NA; DNA: TGTGCCTGGAGTGTGGGGCCGGCGGATACGCAGTATTTT; CDR3: CAWSVGPADTQYF
J: TRBJ2-5; V: TRBV6-2/TRBV6-3; size: many; D: TRBD2; DNA: TGTGCCAGCAGTTACCAAGCCGGGACTAGCCTCCAAGAGACCCAGTACTTC; CDR3: CASSYQAGTSLQETQYF
J: TRBJ2-3; V: TRBV6-6; size: few; D: TRBD2; DNA: TGTGCCAGCAGTTACTCGGGGCTAGCGGGAGCCTCAGATACGCAGTATTTT; CDR3: CASSYSGLAGASDTQYF
J: TRBJ2-1; V: TRBV6-1; size: NA; D: TRBD1; DNA: TGTGCCAGCACCAGGGGGTTCTCCTACAATGAGCAGTTCTTC; CDR3: CASTRGFSYNEQFF
J: TRBJ1-1; V: TRBV9; size: NA; D: NA; DNA: TGTGCCAGCAGCCAACTCAACGGCGGAAACACTGAAGCTTTCTTT; CDR3: CASSQLNGGNTEAFF
J: TRBJ2-7; V: TRBV25-1; size: NA; D: NA; DNA: TGTGCCACCCCAGGGACATCCCCCGAGCAGTACTTC; CDR3: CATPGTSPEQYF
J: TRBJ2-3; V: TRBV27; size: many; D: NA; DNA: TGTGCCAGCAGTTTAAGTGGGCGCACAGATACGCAGTATTTT; CDR3: CASSLSGRTDTQYF
J: TRBJ2-7; V: TRBV7-2; size: many; D: TRBD1; DNA: TGTGCCAGCAGCTGGGGACAGGGGATCTCCTACGAGCAGTACTTC; CDR3: CASSWGQGISYEQYF
J: TRBJ2-3; V: TRBV5-1; size: NA; D: TRBD2; DNA: TGCGCCAGCAGCGGCGGACTAGCGGGGACAGATACGCAGTATTTT; CDR3: CASSGGLAGTDTQYF
J: TRBJ2-3; V: TRBV29-1; size: many; D: NA; DNA: TGCAGCGTTCGGGGGAGGAGCACAGATACGCAGTATTTT; CDR3: CSVRGRSTDTQYF
J: TRBJ2-5; V: TRBV10-3; size: NA; D: TRBD2; DNA: TGTGCCATCAGTGTACCGGGACTAGCGGAGACCCAGTACTTC; CDR3: CAISVPGLAETQYF